The 8 T cell receptor beta chains presented below share a single source sample, sequenced in a study of blood T cells in healthy people across ages. The authors ran a second PCR of 7 to 11 cycles using a sample-barcoded 5' primer and a J-beta primer mix. TCRdb itself ran the 5' RACE reads through MiXCR, one entry per CDR3 protein. The data show about 830,000 distinct CDR3 sequences, less than 80% seen once. Sequenced material: blood. These receptors were taken from a young man in good health.

This clonotype came up once. This rearrangement joins TRBV7-2 to TRBJ1-1; no clear D gene. The CDR3 consists of 15 residues. Germline V gene sequence: CDR1 SGHTA, CDR2 FQGNSA. Trimming removed 5 bases from V and 0 bases from J, with 13 bases in between. Here the CDR3 DNA reads TGTGCCAGCAGCGATATACGGAAAATGAACACTGAAGCTTTCTTT. Residues: CASSDIRKMNTEAFF.

The CDR3 bases are TGTGCCAGCAGTCCAGGGACAGGGGTGAACCACGAGCAGTACTTC. Amino acids: CASSPGTGVNHEQYF. The V and J genes are TRBV28 and TRBJ2-4; 10 bases map to TRBD1. The J call may be in error: the DNA end matches TRBJ2-7 better. This CDR3 spans 15 amino acids. Germline V CDR1 and CDR2: MDHEN, SYDVKM.

The chain uses TRBV12-3 or TRBV12-4 and TRBJ2-7; D is possibly TRBD1 (5 bases). The CDR3 runs to 13 residues. The V gene lost 7 bases and the J gene lost 4 bases, with 14 bases spanning the gap. The CDR3 region is CASTQGHIYEQYF. CDR3 coding DNA: TGTGCCAGCACCCAAGGACATATTTACGAGCAGTACTTC.

The gene calls are TRBV11-2 and TRBJ2-7; D uncertain. There are 14 residues in the CDR3. Germline loops: CDR1 SGHAT, CDR2 FQNNGV. V shed 5 bases and J shed 0 bases, with 11 bases lying between them. The CDR3: CASSRLDNSYEQYF. For the CDR3, the DNA is TGTGCCAGCAGCCGGCTCGACAACTCCTACGAGCAGTACTTC.

This clonotype has just a few counts. The chain combines TRBV4-2 with TRBJ2-1, with 12 positions matching TRBD2. Trimming at V came to 0 bases and at J to 7 bases, leaving 7 bases not matched to a gene. The CDR3 consists of 17 residues. Germline V gene sequence: CDR1 LGHNA, CDR2 YNFKEQ. In DNA form, the CDR3 reads TGTGCCAGCAGCCAAGATCCTAGCGGGGGGGCTTTTAATGAGCAGTTCTTC. It encodes CASSQDPSGGAFNEQFF.

This chain connects TRBV27 to TRBJ1-1; D unresolved. The CDR3 consists of 13 residues. The V and J ends lost 3 bases and 3 bases respectively, with 8 bases between them. CDR1 is MNHEY and CDR2 is SMNVEV in the germline V gene (reference sequence). The CDR3 loop reads CASSLLRYTEAFF. The CDR3 nucleotides read TGTGCCAGCAGTTTGTTAAGATACACTGAAGCTTTCTTT.

The chain couples TRBV29-1 to TRBJ2-7; TRBD2 matches 12 bases. Losses at the gene ends were 5 bases for V and 4 bases for J; bases not matched to a gene: 6. From germline, CDR1 is SQVTM and CDR2 ANQGSEA. This CDR3 comprises 14 residues. CDR3 sequence: CSVQLAGGPYEQYF. The CDR3 DNA is TGCAGCGTTCAACTAGCGGGGGGTCCGTACGAGCAGTACTTC.

V is TRBV28 and J is TRBJ2-7; D possibly uses TRBD1 or TRBD2 (6 bases each). Germline CDR1 MDHEN, CDR2 SYDVKM. This CDR3 has 14 residues. V was pared by 5 bases and J by 0 bases, with 11 bases between. The CDR3, as DNA: TGTGCCAGCAGTGACGGGGGCCTCTCCTACGAGCAGTACTTC. This encodes CASSDGGLSYEQYF.